Each of the 12 T cell receptor beta chains below was sequenced from the same sample in a study of blood T cell repertoires in COVID-19 (dated by TCRdb to about 2020). The library was obtained by the immunoSEQ multiplex PCR assay. Not all clones reach the TCRdb copy of this immuneACCESS table, which keeps in-frame sequences only. Checked studies attribute under half of the gap to unresolved V genes and leave the rest unexplained. In all, the sample holds about 180,000 clones, and around nine tenths of those were seen once. 12% of the sample comes from the top ten. The source material was peripheral blood. Receptors were obtained from a woman aged 70 to 79 with COVID-19, enrolled during active disease.

In this sample, this clone turned up once. The J gene is TRBJ1-5, the V gene TRBV7-9; 11 bases are shared with TRBD1. V shed 5 bases and J 9 bases; nucleotides not matched to a gene: 6. The CDR3 has 14 amino acids. The germline V gene has CDR1 SEHNR and CDR2 FQNEAQ (reference sequence). CDR3 nucleotide sequence: TGTGCCAGCAGCCGGCGGGACAGGGGGGCGCCCCAGCATTTT. Protein: CASSRRDRGAPQHF. The variable domain in full, completed from reference TRBV7-9 and TRBJ1-5, reads DTGVSQNPRHKITKRGQNVTFRCDPISEHNRLYWYRQTLGQGPEFLTYFQNEAQLEKSRLLSDRFSAERPKGSFSTLEIQRTEQGDSAMYLCASSRRDRGAPQHFGDGTRLSIL.

The genes are TRBV5-5 and TRBJ2-1; D perhaps matches TRBD1 (6 bases). Looked up from germline, CDR1 is SGHKS and CDR2 is YYEKEE (reference sequence). There are 14 residues in the CDR3. Trimming left V 2 bases short and J 3 bases short, with 9 bases between. CDR3 DNA: TGTGCCAGCAGCTTACCGGGACACTACAATGAGCAGTTCTTC. Translated, it gives CASSLPGHYNEQFF.

The chain employs TRBV30 and TRBJ1-5; 7 positions agree with TRBD1. Germline CDR1 and CDR2: GTSNPN and SVGIG (reference sequence). After removal of 3 bases from V and 2 bases from J, the junction contained 7 bases not matched to a gene. This CDR3 contains 15 residues. As DNA, the CDR3 is TGTGCCTGGAGGCAGGGGGATTATGGCAATCAGCCCCAGCATTTT. The encoded protein is CAWRQGDYGNQPQHF.

The chain couples TRBV2 to TRBJ1-5; the D is unclear. CDR1 SNHLY and CDR2 FYNNEI come from the germline V gene. The CDR3 consists of 15 residues. V was shortened by 3 bases and J by 0 bases, with 9 bases between the two germline ends. This CDR3 reads CASSEEDYSNQPQHF. CDR3 sequence (DNA): TGTGCCAGCAGTGAGGAGGACTATAGCAATCAGCCCCAGCATTTT.

CDR3 in amino acids: CATRQAGQSSGNTIYF. As DNA, the CDR3 is TGTGCCACCCGGCAGGCGGGGCAGAGCTCTGGAAACACCATATATTTT. The J gene is TRBJ1-3, the V gene TRBV19, with D possibly matching TRBD1 (5 bases). V was clipped by 10 bases and J by 0 bases, with 19 bases between them. CDR3 length: 16 amino acids. CDR1 and CDR2 (germline): LNHDA, SQIVND (reference sequence). The whole variable domain, filled in from reference TRBV19 and TRBJ1-3, reads DGGITQSPKYLFRKEGQNVTLSCEQNLNHDAMYWYRQDPGQGLRLIYYSQIVNDFQKGDIAEGYSVSREKKESFPLTVTSAQKNPTAFYLCATRQAGQSSGNTIYFGEGSWLTVV.

This chain connects TRBV10-3 to TRBJ2-7; D is ambiguous. V lost 11 bases, J lost 2 bases, and 16 bases lay in between. This CDR3 is 13 amino acids long. Looked up from germline, CDR1 is ENHRY and CDR2 is SYGVKD. CDR3 nucleotides: TGTGCCGTAACCACCCGTGAGCCCTACGAGCAGTACTTC. Translation: CAVTTREPYEQYF.

The rearrangement links TRBV24-1 to TRBJ1-1; 7 bases match TRBD1. CDR1 and CDR2 (germline): KGHDR, SFDVKD. The trim removed 7 bases at V and 5 bases at J, leaving 9 bases unmatched. This CDR3 spans 14 amino acids. In DNA form, the CDR3 reads TGTGCCACCAGCGAATCAGGGGGAGGAACTGAAGCTTTCTTT. It yields the protein CATSESGGGTEAFF.

The J gene is TRBJ2-1, the V gene TRBV6-5, with D possibly TRBD1 on 6 matching bases. The germline gives CDR1 MNHEY, CDR2 SVGAGI. CDR3 length equals 14 residues. The V end was cut by 7 bases, the J end by 8 bases, with 18 bases between. This chain's CDR3 is CASTEGHARDEQFF. Here the CDR3 DNA reads TGTGCCAGCACCGAGGGACACGCGAGGGATGAGCAGTTCTTC.

The genes are TRBV29-1 and TRBJ1-2, with 11 bases aligning to TRBD1. V lost 6 bases, J lost 7 bases, and 4 bases stayed unmatched. This CDR3 has 12 residues. The germline V gene has CDR1 SQVTM and CDR2 ANQGSEA. The CDR3 is CSVAGQGAGYTF. CDR3 nucleotide sequence: TGCAGCGTCGCCGGACAGGGGGCTGGCTACACCTTC. Drawing the rest from reference TRBV29-1 and TRBJ1-2, the complete variable domain is SAVISQKPSRDICQRGTSLTIQCQVDSQVTMMFWYRQQPGQSLTLIATANQGSEATYESGFVIDKFPISRPNLTFSTLTVSNMSPEDSSIYLCSVAGQGAGYTFGSGTRLTVV.

The genes are TRBV24-1 and TRBJ2-7; no clear D gene. The germline gives CDR1 KGHDR, CDR2 SFDVKD. The germline V and J ends were trimmed by 1 base and 2 bases, with 8 bases remaining between them. The CDR3 runs 14 residues. This chain's CDR3 is CATSDFGRPYEQYF. The DNA of the CDR3 is TGTGCCACCAGTGATTTCGGCAGGCCCTACGAGCAGTACTTC.

This clone occurred a few times. This chain uses TRBV20-1 with TRBJ2-7, with a possible D match to TRBD1 (6 bases). Per the germline V gene, CDR1 is DFQATT and CDR2 is SNEGSKA (reference sequence). The CDR3 has 14 amino acids. Trimming left V 3 bases short and J 7 bases short, with 19 bases between. CDR3 protein: CSASWAGARSEQYF. CDR3 DNA sequence: TGCAGTGCTAGTTGGGCAGGGGCCCGGTCGGAGCAGTACTTC.

As for this clone: A read error may account for a junction end that differs from germline. The chain is built from TRBV7-8 and TRBJ1-5; D is ambiguous. From germline, CDR1 is SGHVS and CDR2 FQNEAQ. The CDR3 sequence is 15 residues long. The chain's CDR3 is CASSVALQVNQPQHF. CDR3 nucleotides: TGTGCCAGCAGCGTAGCCCTCCAGGTGAATCAGCCCCAGCATTTT.